The 23 T cell receptor beta chains listed next were all sequenced from one sample in a study of blood T cell repertoires in COVID-19. This table comes from immunoSEQ multiplex PCR, and its TCRdb copy is limited to in-frame clones, with some not included. The profile covers 120,000 to 150,000 clones, with roughly 85% appearing a single time and about 2.6% taken by the ten largest. The sample comprised peripheral blood. The origin of the receptors is a human donor with acute or convalescent COVID-19. The donor label of this sample is uncertain.

The chain uses TRBV6-4 and TRBJ1-1, with 7 bases matching TRBD1. The V gene end was trimmed by 6 bases and the J gene end by 6 bases; junction bases not matched to a gene: 16. The CDR3 spans 16 residues. Germline V gene sequence: CDR1 MRHNA, CDR2 SNTAGT. The CDR3 DNA reads as TGTGCCAGCAGAGCGAACCCCGGGACAGATGTGGCTGAAGCTTTCTTT. This encodes CASRANPGTDVAEAFF.

This rearrangement joins TRBV6-2 or TRBV6-3 to TRBJ1-1, with 10 nucleotides matching TRBD1. With V trimmed by 5 bases and J by 0 bases, 6 bases remained unmatched. This CDR3 has 16 residues. Germline V gene lookup returns CDR1 MNHEY and CDR2 SVGEGT. CDR3 residues: CASSERDRGVNTEAFF. CDR3 DNA: TGTGCCAGCAGTGAGAGGGACAGGGGCGTGAACACTGAAGCTTTCTTT.

This clone occurred once. The chain couples TRBV11-3 to TRBJ2-1; TRBD2 aligns across 7 bases. The CDR3 runs 15 residues. Germline assignment: CDR1 SGHNT and CDR2 YENEEA. J lost 3 bases, V lost 1 base, and 3 bases had no gene match. The CDR3 coding sequence is TGTGCCAGCAGCTTAGGGGGGGGGAACTACAATGAGCAGTTCTTC. It yields the protein CASSLGGGNYNEQFF.

The rearrangement joins TRBV19 to TRBJ2-6, with D perhaps matching TRBD1 (6 bases). V lost 1 base and J lost 3, with 16 bases in between. This CDR3 region has 18 residues. Germline CDR1 reads LNHDA; CDR2 reads SQIVND (reference sequence). The CDR3 protein is CASSIVGTHLYGANVLTF. The CDR3 DNA is TGTGCCAGTAGTATAGTGGGGACACACCTCTATGGGGCCAACGTCCTGACTTTC.

The V call is TRBV27, the J call TRBJ1-1, with D hard to call. This CDR3 contains 13 residues. Germline CDR1 reads MNHEY; CDR2 reads SMNVEV (reference sequence). V was clipped by 5 bases and J by 2 bases, with 9 bases between them. Here the CDR3 DNA reads TGTGCCAGCAGTCTACAGATTAACACTGAAGCTTTCTTT. Translation: CASSLQINTEAFF.

Written as DNA, the CDR3 is TGTGCCAGCAGCAAACTGCAGGGGGCGGTCTCCTACGAGCAGTACTTC. It specifies CASSKLQGAVSYEQYF. The rearrangement uses TRBV6-2 or TRBV6-3 and TRBJ2-7; 8 positions agree with TRBD1. Trimming removed 6 bases from V and 0 bases from J; junction bases left unmatched: 10. The CDR3 length is 16 residues. Germline CDR1 and CDR2: MNHEY and SVGEGT.

V gene TRBV19 combines with J gene TRBJ2-1; D perhaps matches TRBD2 (5 bases). This CDR3 spans 15 amino acids. Trimming cost V 5 bases and J 0 bases, with 11 bases left between them. CDR1 and CDR2 (germline): LNHDA, SQIVND (reference sequence). CDR3 loop: CASSVTSNSYNEQFF. The DNA for the CDR3 is TGTGCCAGTAGTGTCACTAGTAACTCCTACAATGAGCAGTTCTTC.

In nucleotides, the CDR3 is TGTGCCAGTACACAAAAACCTGGACACCTGAACACTGAAGCTTTCTTT. It translates to CASTQKPGHLNTEAFF. The chain recombines TRBV5-5 with TRBJ1-1, with a possible D match to TRBD1 (5 bases). V lost 8 bases, J lost 0 bases, and 20 bases lay in between. The germline CDR1 and CDR2 sequences are SGHKS and YYEKEE (reference sequence). The CDR3 sequence is 16 residues long. Full variable domain (outside the CDR3, taken from reference TRBV5-5 and TRBJ1-1): DAGVTQSPTHLIKTRGQQVTLRCSPISGHKSVSWYQQVLGQGPQFIFQYYEKEERGRGNFPDRFSARQFPNYSSELNVNALLLGDSALYLCASTQKPGHLNTEAFFGQGTRLTVV.

The chain is built from TRBV18 and TRBJ1-2; D perhaps matches TRBD1 (6 bases). The CDR3 loop spans 18 amino acids. The germline CDR1 and CDR2 sequences are KGHSH and LQKENI. Trimming took 2 bases from V and 4 from J, leaving 23 bases between them. CDR3 sequence reads: CASSPGTITGPSAYGYTF. CDR3 sequence (DNA): TGTGCCAGCTCACCAGGAACAATTACAGGGCCCTCCGCCTATGGCTACACCTTC.

There are a few counts of this clone. The genes are TRBV6-5 and TRBJ1-3, with D possibly matching TRBD1 (5 bases). Germline V gene sequence: CDR1 MNHEY, CDR2 SVGAGI. V lost 6 bases, J lost 4 bases, and 13 bases lay in between. The CDR3 loop spans 14 amino acids. The CDR3 loop reads CASRRDSRGNTIYF. The CDR3 nucleotides read TGTGCCAGCAGGAGGGACTCCAGGGGAAACACCATATATTTT.

The DNA for the CDR3 is TGTGCCAGCAGCGTCTTACAGGGAAACACCGGGGAGCTGTTTTTT. Translating it yields CASSVLQGNTGELFF. The chain uses TRBV9 and TRBJ2-2, with D tentatively TRBD1 (6 bases). The V end was cut by 2 bases, the J end by 2 bases, with 10 bases between. Germline values: CDR1 SGDLS, CDR2 YYNGEE. The CDR3 totals 15 residues.

The chain links TRBV19 to TRBJ1-5; 8 positions agree with TRBD1. Germline CDR1 reads LNHDA; CDR2 reads SQIVND (reference sequence). Trimming cost V 7 bases and J 5 bases; bases outside gene matches: 7. CDR3 length equals 14 residues. The CDR3 sequence is CASTLRGLDQPQHF. CDR3 coding DNA: TGTGCCAGTACCCTCAGGGGGCTGGATCAGCCCCAGCATTTT.

This chain links TRBV2 with TRBJ1-2; D unclear. V lost 5 bases to trimming and J lost 2 bases, with 6 bases between them. This CDR3 region has 12 residues. Germline V gene sequence: CDR1 SNHLY, CDR2 FYNNEI. The CDR3 loop is CASSRWNYGYTF. CDR3 nucleotide sequence: TGTGCCAGCAGTCGGTGGAACTATGGCTACACCTTC.

The J gene is TRBJ1-4, the V gene TRBV29-1; 8 nucleotides agree with TRBD1. V shed 4 bases and J 7 bases; nucleotides not matched to a gene: 5. Germline V gene lookup returns CDR1 SQVTM and CDR2 ANQGSEA. The CDR3 consists of 13 residues. The DNA for the CDR3 is TGCAGCGTTGCCCAGGGGGCTCGTGAAAAACTGTTTTTT. Its protein is CSVAQGAREKLFF.

The genes are TRBV9 and TRBJ1-1; D remains unclear. CDR1 is SGDLS, CDR2 YYNGEE, per germline. Trimming removed 0 bases from V and 1 base from J, with 7 bases in between. The CDR3 totals 14 residues. CDR3 residues: CASSVGRGNTEAFF. The CDR3 DNA sequence: TGTGCCAGCAGCGTAGGGCGGGGGAACACTGAAGCTTTCTTT.

The chain combines TRBV12-3 or TRBV12-4 with TRBJ1-2; D unclear. V lost 2 bases to trimming and J lost 8 bases, with 9 bases between them. CDR3 size: 12 residues. The DNA of the CDR3 is TGTGCCAGCAGTTTACGGTTAACGGGCTACACCTTC. Amino acid sequence: CASSLRLTGYTF.

Only one count was recorded for this clone. The chain uses TRBV13 and TRBJ2-7; TRBD1 agrees at 10 bases. This CDR3 contains 15 residues. CDR1 and CDR2 from the germline V gene are PRHDT and FYEKMQ (reference sequence). The V segment lost 5 bases and the J segment 7 bases; nucleotides outside the gene matches: 11. CDR3 region: CASSARQGARGEQYF. Written as DNA, the CDR3 is TGTGCCAGCAGCGCCCGACAGGGGGCGCGAGGAGAGCAGTACTTC.

This chain connects TRBV3-1 (or the pseudogene TRBV3-2) to TRBJ2-2; 9 bases line up with TRBD2. The CDR3 covers 20 residues. In germline, CDR1 is LGHDT, CDR2 YNNKEL (reference sequence). With V trimmed by 0 bases and J by 3 bases, 14 bases remained unmatched. Here the CDR3 reads CASSQDRPRASGVHTGELFF. CDR3 in DNA: TGTGCCAGCAGCCAAGATCGGCCCCGGGCTAGCGGGGTACACACCGGGGAGCTGTTTTTT.

This chain connects TRBV28 to TRBJ1-4; D is ambiguous. This CDR3 is 13 amino acids long. From germline, CDR1 is MDHEN and CDR2 SYDVKM. V was clipped by 6 bases and J by 0 bases, with 5 bases between them. DNA for the CDR3: TGTGCCAGCAGGCGGTCAACTAATGAAAAACTGTTTTTT. It is translated as CASRRSTNEKLFF.

V is TRBV19 and J is TRBJ1-1; D gene uncertain. Germline V lookup: CDR1 LNHDA, CDR2 SQIVND (reference sequence). The CDR3 contains 16 residues. The V and J ends lost 3 bases and 0 bases respectively, with 14 bases between them. The CDR3 reads CASSIPIGQVNTEAFF. The CDR3, as DNA: TGTGCCAGTAGTATCCCTATCGGCCAGGTGAACACTGAAGCTTTCTTT.

This sequence joins TRBV19 and TRBJ1-6; TRBD1 matches 7 bases. Per the germline V gene, CDR1 is LNHDA and CDR2 is SQIVND (reference sequence). The CDR3 loop spans 16 amino acids. V was pared by 3 bases and J by 5 bases, with 7 bases of the junction left unmatched. Written as DNA, the CDR3 is TGTGCCAGTAGTATTATTGGGACAGAGGATAATTCACCCCTCCACTTT. Its translation is CASSIIGTEDNSPLHF.

The chain couples TRBV7-8 to TRBJ1-2; 12 nucleotides align to TRBD1. Germline V gene data show CDR1 as SGHVS and CDR2 as FQNEAQ. The ends lost 0 bases at V and 4 bases at J; junction bases unmatched: 12. This CDR3 comprises 19 residues. The CDR3 DNA follows: TGTGCCAGCAGCTTAGCAACCCCGGGACAGGGGGCCTCCAGCTATGGCTACACCTTC. Amino acid sequence: CASSLATPGQGASSYGYTF.

Only one count was recorded for this clone. The chain links TRBV11-1 to TRBJ1-2; D is undetermined. Germline CDR1 is SGHAT and CDR2 is FQDESV (reference sequence). The V and J ends lost 6 bases and 2 bases respectively, with 13 bases between them. The CDR3 is made up of 14 amino acids. The CDR3 bases are TGTGCCAGCAGTCCTTGGGCCAGCAACTATGGCTACACCTTC. It specifies CASSPWASNYGYTF.